This T cell receptor beta chain emerged from a study of blood T cell repertoires in COVID-19. Study information: Specimens from acute and convalescent COVID-19 originated in the United States, Italy and Spain. From T cells, B-cell-depleted T cells, or PBMCs came the material, which was cDNA or gDNA.

Authors' analysis steps: Amplification of reference gene primers provided the estimated nucleated cell counts. TCRdb's copy holds only in-frame clones and misses some; the assay was immunoSEQ multiplex PCR. V, J and clone size derive from that table, while D and trimming were established from the DNA sequence. The data contain roughly 34,000 clones, more than 60% of them singletons. Sequencing was done on a sample of peripheral blood. This receptor was obtained from an elderly man with active or convalescent COVID-19.

In DNA, the CDR3 is TGTGCCAGCAGTTACTCGTATGTCAGACAAGAGACCCAGTACTTC. This sequence encodes CASSYSYVRQETQYF. The chain carries TRBV6-5 and TRBJ2-5; D uncertain. The CDR3 runs 15 residues. The germline V gene encodes CDR1 MNHEY and CDR2 SVGAGI. Trimming took 0 bases from V and 2 from J, leaving 10 bases between them.